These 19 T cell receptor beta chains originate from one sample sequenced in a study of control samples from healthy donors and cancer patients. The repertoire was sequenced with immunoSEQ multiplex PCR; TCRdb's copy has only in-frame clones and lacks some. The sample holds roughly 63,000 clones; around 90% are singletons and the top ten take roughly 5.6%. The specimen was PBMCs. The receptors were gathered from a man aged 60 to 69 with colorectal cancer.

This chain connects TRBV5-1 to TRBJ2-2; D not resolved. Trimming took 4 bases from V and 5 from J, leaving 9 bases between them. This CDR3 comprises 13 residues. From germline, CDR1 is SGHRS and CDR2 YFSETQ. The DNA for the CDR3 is TGCGCCAGCAGCGCCTCAAGTACCGGGGAGCTGTTTTTT. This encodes CASSASSTGELFF.

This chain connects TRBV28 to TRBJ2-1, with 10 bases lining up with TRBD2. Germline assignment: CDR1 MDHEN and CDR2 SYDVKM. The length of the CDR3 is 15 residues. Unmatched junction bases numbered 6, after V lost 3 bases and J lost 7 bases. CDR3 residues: CASSLLAGELNEQFF. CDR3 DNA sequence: TGTGCCAGCAGTTTGCTAGCGGGGGAGTTGAATGAGCAGTTCTTC.

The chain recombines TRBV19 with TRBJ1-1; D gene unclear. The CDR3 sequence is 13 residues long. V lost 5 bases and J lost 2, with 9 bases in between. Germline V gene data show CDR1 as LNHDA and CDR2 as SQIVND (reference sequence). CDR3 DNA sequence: TGTGCCAGTAGTGTGACCCGAAACACTGAAGCTTTCTTT. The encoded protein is CASSVTRNTEAFF.

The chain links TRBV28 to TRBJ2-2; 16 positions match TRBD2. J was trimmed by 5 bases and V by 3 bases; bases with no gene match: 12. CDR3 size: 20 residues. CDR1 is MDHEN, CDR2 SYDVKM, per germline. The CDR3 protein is CASSFHPGTSGGAMTGELFF. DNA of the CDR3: TGTGCCAGCAGTTTCCACCCTGGGACTAGCGGGGGGGCGATGACCGGGGAGCTGTTTTTT. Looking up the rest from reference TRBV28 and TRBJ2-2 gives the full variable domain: DVKVTQSSRYLVKRTGEKVFLECVQDMDHENMFWYRQDPGLGLRLIYFSYDVKMKEKGDIPEGYSVSREKKERFSLILESASTNQTSMYLCASSFHPGTSGGAMTGELFFGEGSRLTVL.

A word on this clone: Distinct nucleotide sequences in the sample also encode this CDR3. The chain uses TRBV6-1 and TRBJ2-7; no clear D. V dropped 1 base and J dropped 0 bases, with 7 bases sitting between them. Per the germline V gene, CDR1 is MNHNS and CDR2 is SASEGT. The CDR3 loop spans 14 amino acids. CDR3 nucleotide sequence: TGTGCCAGCAGTGAAGGTCCTAGCTCCTACGAGCAGTACTTC. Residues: CASSEGPSSYEQYF.

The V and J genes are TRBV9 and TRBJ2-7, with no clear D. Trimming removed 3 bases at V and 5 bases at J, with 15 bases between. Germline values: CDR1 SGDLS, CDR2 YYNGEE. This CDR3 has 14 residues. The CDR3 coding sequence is TGTGCCAGCAGCGCTACCCCAGATACCCACGAGCAGTACTTC. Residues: CASSATPDTHEQYF. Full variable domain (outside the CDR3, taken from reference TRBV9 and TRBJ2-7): DSGVTQTPKHLITATGQRVTLRCSPRSGDLSVYWYQQSLDQGLQFLIQYYNGEERAKGNILERFSAQQFPDLHSELNLSSLELGDSALYFCASSATPDTHEQYFGPGTRLTVT.

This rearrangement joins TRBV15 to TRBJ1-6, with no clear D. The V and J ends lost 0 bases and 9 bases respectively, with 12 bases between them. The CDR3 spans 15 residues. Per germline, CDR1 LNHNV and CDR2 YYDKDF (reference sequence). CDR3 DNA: TGTGCCACCAGCAGAGATAACCGGGGAGGTTCACCCCTCCACTTT. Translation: CATSRDNRGGSPLHF.

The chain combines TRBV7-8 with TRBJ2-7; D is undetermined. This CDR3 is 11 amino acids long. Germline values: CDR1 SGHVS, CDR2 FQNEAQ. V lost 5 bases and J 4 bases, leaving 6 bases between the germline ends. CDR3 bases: TGTGCCAGCAGCCGAAGATACGAGCAGTACTTC. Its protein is CASSRRYEQYF.

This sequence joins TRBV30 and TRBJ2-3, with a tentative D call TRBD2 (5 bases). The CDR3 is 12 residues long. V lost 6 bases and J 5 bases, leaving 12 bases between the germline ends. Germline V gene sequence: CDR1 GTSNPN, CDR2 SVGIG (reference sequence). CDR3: CACQTAGDTQYF. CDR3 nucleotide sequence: TGTGCCTGCCAAACGGCGGGAGATACGCAGTATTTT.

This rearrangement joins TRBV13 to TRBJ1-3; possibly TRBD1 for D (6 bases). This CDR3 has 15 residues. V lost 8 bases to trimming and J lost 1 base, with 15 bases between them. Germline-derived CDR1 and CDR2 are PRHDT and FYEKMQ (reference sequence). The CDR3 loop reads CASRKGGASGNTIYF. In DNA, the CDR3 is TGTGCCAGCCGGAAGGGGGGGGCGTCTGGAAACACCATATATTTT.

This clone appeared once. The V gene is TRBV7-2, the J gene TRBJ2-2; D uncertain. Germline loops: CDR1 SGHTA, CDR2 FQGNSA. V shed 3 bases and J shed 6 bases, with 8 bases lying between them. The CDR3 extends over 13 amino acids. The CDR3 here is CASSLQVAGELFF. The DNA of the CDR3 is TGTGCCAGCAGCTTGCAGGTGGCCGGGGAGCTGTTTTTT. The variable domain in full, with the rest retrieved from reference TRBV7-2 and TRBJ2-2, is GAGVSQSPSNKVTEKGKDVELRCDPISGHTALYWYRQSLGQGLEFLIYFQGNSAPDKSGLPSDRFSAERTGGSVSTLTIQRTQQEDSAVYLCASSLQVAGELFFGEGSRLTVL.

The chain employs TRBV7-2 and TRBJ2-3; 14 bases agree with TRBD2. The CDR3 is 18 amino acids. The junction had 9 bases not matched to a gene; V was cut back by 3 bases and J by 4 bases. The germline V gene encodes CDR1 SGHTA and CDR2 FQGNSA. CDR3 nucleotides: TGTGCCAGCAGCTTCCTGACTAGCGGGGGGGCCAAGTCAGATACGCAGTATTTT. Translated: CASSFLTSGGAKSDTQYF.

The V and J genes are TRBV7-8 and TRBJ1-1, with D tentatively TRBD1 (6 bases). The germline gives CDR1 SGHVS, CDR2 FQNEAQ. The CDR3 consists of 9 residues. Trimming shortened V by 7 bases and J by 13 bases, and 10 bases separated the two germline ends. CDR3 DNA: TGTGCCAGCACCGTACAGGGTTTCTTT. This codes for CASTVQGFF. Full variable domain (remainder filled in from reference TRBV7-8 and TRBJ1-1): GAGVSQSPRYKVAKRGQDVALRCDPISGHVSLFWYQQALGQGPEFLTYFQNEAQLDKSGLPSDRFFAERPEGSVSTLKIQRTQQEDSAVYLCASTVQGFFGQGTRLTVV.

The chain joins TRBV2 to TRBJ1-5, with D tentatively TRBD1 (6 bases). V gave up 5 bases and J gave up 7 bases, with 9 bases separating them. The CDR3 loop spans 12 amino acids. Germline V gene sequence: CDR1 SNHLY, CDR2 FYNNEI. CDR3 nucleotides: TGTGCCAGCAGTCGGGACATCCAGCCCCAGCATTTT. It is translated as CASSRDIQPQHF.

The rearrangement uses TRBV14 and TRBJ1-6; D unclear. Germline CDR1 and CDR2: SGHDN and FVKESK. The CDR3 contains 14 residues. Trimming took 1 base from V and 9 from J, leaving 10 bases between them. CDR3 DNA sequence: TGTGCCAGCAGCCAAGCGGGCTCGGGTTCACCCCTCCACTTT. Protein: CASSQAGSGSPLHF. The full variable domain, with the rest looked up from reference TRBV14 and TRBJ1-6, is EAGVTQFPSHSVIEKGQTVTLRCDPISGHDNLYWYRRVMGKEIKFLLHFVKESKQDESGMPNNRFLAERTGGTYSTLKVQPAELEDSGVYFCASSQAGSGSPLHFGNGTRLTVT.

The CDR3 DNA is TGTGCCAGCAGCTCCCCCAGGGGGCGGTTCGAGCAGTACTTC. Translation gives CASSSPRGRFEQYF. The chain carries TRBV7-2 and TRBJ2-7, with 8 bases identical to TRBD1. Looked up from germline, CDR1 is SGHTA and CDR2 is FQGNSA. Germline trimming cut 4 bases from V and 6 bases from J; bases unmatched to any gene: 8. This CDR3 has 14 amino acids. Supplemented by reference TRBV7-2 and TRBJ2-7, the full variable domain reads GAGVSQSPSNKVTEKGKDVELRCDPISGHTALYWYRQSLGQGLEFLIYFQGNSAPDKSGLPSDRFSAERTGGSVSTLTIQRTQQEDSAVYLCASSSPRGRFEQYFGPGTRLTVT.

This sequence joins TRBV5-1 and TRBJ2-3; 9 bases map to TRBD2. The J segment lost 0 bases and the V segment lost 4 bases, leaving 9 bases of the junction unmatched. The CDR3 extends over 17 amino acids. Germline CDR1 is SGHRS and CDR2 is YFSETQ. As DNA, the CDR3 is TGCGCCAGCAGCCCCTCGGGGGCGGGGGGGAGCACAGATACGCAGTATTTT. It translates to CASSPSGAGGSTDTQYF.

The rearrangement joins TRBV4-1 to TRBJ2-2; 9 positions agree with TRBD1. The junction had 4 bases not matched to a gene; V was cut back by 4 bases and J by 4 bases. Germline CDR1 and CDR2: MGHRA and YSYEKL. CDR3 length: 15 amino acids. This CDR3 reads CASSRDRAGTGELFF. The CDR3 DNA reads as TGCGCCAGCAGCCGGGACAGGGCGGGCACCGGGGAGCTGTTTTTT.

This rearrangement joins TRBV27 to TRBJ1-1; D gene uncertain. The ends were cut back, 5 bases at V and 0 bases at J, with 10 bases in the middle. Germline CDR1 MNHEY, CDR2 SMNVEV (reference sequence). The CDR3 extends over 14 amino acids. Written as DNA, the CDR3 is TGTGCCAGCAGTCCTTTACAGCTGAACACTGAAGCTTTCTTT. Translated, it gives CASSPLQLNTEAFF.